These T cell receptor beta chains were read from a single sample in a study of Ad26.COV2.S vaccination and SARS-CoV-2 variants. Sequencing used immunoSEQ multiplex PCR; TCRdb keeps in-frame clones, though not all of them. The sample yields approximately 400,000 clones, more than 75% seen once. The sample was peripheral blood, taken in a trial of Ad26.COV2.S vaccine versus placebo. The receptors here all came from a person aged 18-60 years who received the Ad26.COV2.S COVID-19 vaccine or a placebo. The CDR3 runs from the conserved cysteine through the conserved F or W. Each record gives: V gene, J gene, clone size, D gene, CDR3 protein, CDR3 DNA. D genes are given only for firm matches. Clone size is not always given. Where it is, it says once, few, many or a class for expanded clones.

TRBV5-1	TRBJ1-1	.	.	CASSIETGTNTEAFF	TGCGCCAGCAGCATTGAGACAGGAACGAACACTGAAGCTTTCTTT
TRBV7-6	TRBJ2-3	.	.	CASSSWTRDTQYF	TGTGCCAGCAGCTCCTGGACCAGAGATACGCAGTATTTT
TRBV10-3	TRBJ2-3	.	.	CAISAFGTDTQYF	TGTGCCATCAGTGCCTTCGGGACAGATACGCAGTATTTT
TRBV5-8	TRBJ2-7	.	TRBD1	CASSTGTGETYEQYF	TGTGCCAGCAGCACCGGGACAGGGGAGACCTACGAGCAGTACTTC
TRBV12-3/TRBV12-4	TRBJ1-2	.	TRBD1	CASRYRGYEGYTF	TGTGCCAGCAGGTACAGGGGATACGAAGGCTACACCTTC
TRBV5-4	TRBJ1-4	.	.	CASSLGGVGEKLFF	TGTGCCAGCAGCTTAGGAGGGGTCGGTGAAAAACTGTTTTTT
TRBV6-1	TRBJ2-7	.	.	CASSEGGFPYEQYF	TGTGCCAGCAGTGAAGGGGGTTTCCCCTACGAGCAGTACTTC
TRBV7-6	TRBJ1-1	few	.	CASSPTGMNTEAFF	TGTGCCAGCAGCCCGACGGGAATGAACACTGAAGCTTTCTTT
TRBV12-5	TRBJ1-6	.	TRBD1	CASGRVSGTGSSYNSPLHF	TGTGCTAGTGGCCGAGTCTCCGGGACAGGGAGCTCCTATAATTCACCCCTCCACTTT
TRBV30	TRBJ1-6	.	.	CAWSVQKSPLHF	TGTGCCTGGAGTGTTCAAAAATCACCCCTCCACTTT
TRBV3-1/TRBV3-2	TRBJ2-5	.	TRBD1	CASSRMGDRGQGETQYF	TGTGCCAGCAGCCGAATGGGTGACAGGGGGCAGGGGGAGACCCAGTACTTC
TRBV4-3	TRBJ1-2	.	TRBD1	CASSQDMVTGDDGYTF	TGCGCCAGCAGCCAAGATATGGTGACAGGGGATGATGGCTACACCTTC
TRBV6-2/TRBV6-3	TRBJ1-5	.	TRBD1	CASSYSAGQGFNQPQHF	TGTGCCAGCAGTTACTCAGCCGGACAGGGCTTTAATCAGCCCCAGCATTTT
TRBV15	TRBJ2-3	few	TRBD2	CATSWRAGGPDTQYF	TGTGCCACCAGCTGGCGAGCGGGGGGGCCTGATACGCAGTATTTT
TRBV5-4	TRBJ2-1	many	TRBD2	CASSLAVGLAANNEQFF	TGTGCCAGCAGCTTGGCGGTGGGACTAGCGGCTAACAATGAGCAGTTCTTC
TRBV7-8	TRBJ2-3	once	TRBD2	CASSIEGGRGDTQYF	TGTGCCAGCAGCATAGAGGGAGGGCGAGGAGATACGCAGTATTTT
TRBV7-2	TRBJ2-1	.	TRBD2	CASSSLAGSYNEQFF	TGTGCCAGCAGCTCCCTAGCGGGGAGTTACAATGAGCAGTTCTTC
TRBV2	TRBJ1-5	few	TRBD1	CASSPDRGYSNQPQHF	TGTGCCAGCAGTCCGGACAGGGGATATAGCAATCAGCCCCAGCATTTT
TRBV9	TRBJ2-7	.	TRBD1	CASSVTGERAYEQYF	TGTGCCAGCAGCGTAACAGGGGAGCGAGCCTACGAGCAGTACTTC
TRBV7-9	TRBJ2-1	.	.	CASSPLRTRSSYNEQFF	TGTGCCAGCAGCCCGCTGCGGACCCGGAGCTCCTACAATGAGCAGTTCTTC
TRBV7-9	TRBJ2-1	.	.	CASSLALSSSYNEQFF	TGTGCCAGCAGCTTAGCGCTCTCCAGCTCCTACAATGAGCAGTTCTTC
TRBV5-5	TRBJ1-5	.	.	CASSLEGGGNQPQHF	TGTGCCAGCAGCTTGGAGGGAGGGGGCAATCAGCCCCAGCATTTT
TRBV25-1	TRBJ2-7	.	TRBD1	CASQEAGTGPYEQYF	TGTGCCAGCCAGGAAGCCGGGACAGGTCCCTACGAGCAGTACTTC
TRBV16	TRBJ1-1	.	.	CASSQSAGMTEAFF	TGTGCCAGCAGCCAATCAGCAGGGATGACTGAAGCTTTCTTT
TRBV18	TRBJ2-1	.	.	CASSLGTDSSYNEQFF	TGTGCCAGCTCACTGGGGACCGACAGTTCCTACAATGAGCAGTTCTTC
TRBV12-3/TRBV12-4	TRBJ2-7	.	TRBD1	CASSLATGNEQYF	TGTGCCAGCAGTTTAGCGACAGGGAACGAGCAGTACTTC